The clone carrying this TCR beta chain has at least ten counts. What it recognizes is unknown. Amplification of TCR beta CDR3 regions was performed using RNA transcripts as template. Primed by the HTBI set, a first-round RT-PCR was run on the TCR CDR3. MiXCR, applied by TCRdb to the multiplex PCR reads, yields one record per CDR3 protein. Of approximately 520,000 distinct CDR3 sequences listed, about 24% are singletons. Germline loops: CDR1 MNHNS, CDR2 SASEGT. V was shortened by 5 bases and J by 4 bases, with 12 bases between the two germline ends. The CDR3 consists of 13 residues. Duration under 3 months, a NOSPECS grade of at least 4, and a Clinical Activity Score of at least 3 characterized the ophthalmopathy patients. Lactation, pregnancy, other autoimmune disease or uncontrolled infection excluded patients. These data originate in a study of T cells in Graves' hyperthyroidism and ophthalmopathy. The overall study: It was at initial diagnosis, before any treatment, that peripheral blood was collected. Points from the study as a whole: A 13 V-J model separated ophthalmopathy from stable hyperthyroidism.

The sequencing input was blood. This clonotype was sampled from a woman aged 30 to 39 with Graves' ophthalmopathy. The genes are TRBV6-1 and TRBJ2-7, with D maybe TRBD1 (5 bases). The CDR3 nucleotides are TGTGCCAGCAGTATAAACAGGCAATACGAGCAGTACTTC. Translated, it gives CASSINRQYEQYF.